The T cell receptor (beta chain) described here comes from a study of sequential checkpoint blockade in melanoma. Overall study context: First-line arms were nivolumab then ipilimumab, or the reverse, randomized 1:1.

Treatment given: randomized to nivolumab then ipilimumab (arm A) or the reverse (arm B). Patients had received no earlier DNA-damaging chemotherapy. From thawed PBMCs, live CD3+CD8+ cells negative for CD19 and CD56 were sorted. Germline CDR1 is SGHNT and CDR2 is YYREEE (reference sequence). This CDR3 is built from 15 residues. J gave up 3 bases and V 4 bases, and 10 bases lay outside the gene matches. Sequencing used immunoSEQ multiplex PCR; TCRdb keeps in-frame clones, though not all of them. In the table there are around 40,000 clones, 75% to 90% of which are singletons. This receptor was identified in a human donor with melanoma. This rearrangement joins TRBV5-4 to TRBJ2-7; 7 bases agree with TRBD1. The specimen comprised CD8+ T cells sorted from blood (inferred from file names), sampled from a patient given nivolumab and ipilimumab in sequence. The CDR3 DNA reads TGTGCCAGCAGCAGGACAGGTTCTTTCCACTACGAGCAGTACTTC. Its translation: CASSRTGSFHYEQYF.